This paragraph covers one T cell receptor (beta chain) sequence. Patients from Seattle were sampled longitudinally, starting during active infection. From germline, CDR1 is SGHRS and CDR2 YFSETQ. The V gene end was trimmed by 0 bases and the J gene end by 2 bases; junction bases not matched to a gene: 0. The CDR3 length is 16 residues. The data belong to a study of blood T cell repertoires in COVID-19. Study-wide background: The samples span acute and convalescent COVID-19 from the United States, Italy and Spain. Sample material is recorded as cDNA or gDNA derived from T cells, B-cell-depleted T cells, or PBMCs.

In the original analysis: Counts of nucleated cells, estimated from reference gene primer amplification, were obtained. TCRdb's copy holds only in-frame clones and misses some; the assay was immunoSEQ multiplex PCR. The DNA gave D and trimming, while V, J and clone size come from that table. The sample holds 210,000 or so clones; about 80% are singletons and the top ten take roughly 7.8%. The chain employs TRBV5-1 and TRBJ2-2, with 11 bases that match TRBD1. The source is a woman older than 75 with COVID-19, enrolled during active disease. The sample consisted of peripheral blood. The CDR3, as DNA: TGCGCCAGCAGCTTGGGGACAGGGGGCAACACCGGGGAGCTGTTTTTT. This sequence encodes CASSLGTGGNTGELFF. The full variable domain, rest sourced from reference TRBV5-1 and TRBJ2-2, is KAGVTQTPRYLIKTRGQQVTLSCSPISGHRSVSWYQQTPGQGLQFLFEYFSETQRNKGNFPGRFSGRQFSNSRSEMNVSTLELGDSALYLCASSLGTGGNTGELFFGEGSRLTVL.